What follows describes a single T cell receptor (beta chain). This record comes from a study of control samples from healthy donors and cancer patients. Sequencing used immunoSEQ multiplex PCR; TCRdb keeps in-frame clones, though not all of them. The sample lists 150,000 or so clones, 80% to 95% occurring once. The CDR3 extends over 15 amino acids. V gave up 5 bases and J gave up 2 bases; unmatched junction bases: 7. The V gene's germline CDR1 is SEHNR and CDR2 FQNEAQ (reference sequence). This TCR was sampled from a man aged 35-49 years in good health. The specimen sequenced was blood. The gene calls are TRBV7-9 and TRBJ2-5, with 8 nucleotides matching TRBD2. The CDR3 DNA reads as TGTGCCAGCAGCGAATCCGGGACTAGGCAAGAGACCCAGTACTTC. Translation gives CASSESGTRQETQYF.